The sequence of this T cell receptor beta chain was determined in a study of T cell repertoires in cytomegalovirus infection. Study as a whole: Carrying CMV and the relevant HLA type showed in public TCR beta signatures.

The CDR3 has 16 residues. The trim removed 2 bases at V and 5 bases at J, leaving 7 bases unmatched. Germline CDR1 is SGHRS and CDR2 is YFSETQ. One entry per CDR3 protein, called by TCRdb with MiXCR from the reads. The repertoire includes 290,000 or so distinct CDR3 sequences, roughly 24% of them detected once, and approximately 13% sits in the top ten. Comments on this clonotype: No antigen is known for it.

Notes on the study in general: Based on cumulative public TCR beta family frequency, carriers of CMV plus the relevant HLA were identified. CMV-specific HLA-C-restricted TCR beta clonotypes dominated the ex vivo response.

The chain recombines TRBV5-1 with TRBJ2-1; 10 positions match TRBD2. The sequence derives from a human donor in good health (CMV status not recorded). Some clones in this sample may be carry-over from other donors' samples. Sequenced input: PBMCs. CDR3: CASSFFLAGVHNEQFF. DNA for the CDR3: TGCGCCAGCAGCTTCTTTCTAGCGGGGGTGCACAATGAGCAGTTCTTC. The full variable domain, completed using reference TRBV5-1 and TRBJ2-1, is KAGVTQTPRYLIKTRGQQVTLSCSPISGHRSVSWYQQTPGQGLQFLFEYFSETQRNKGNFPGRFSGRQFSNSRSEMNVSTLELGDSALYLCASSFFLAGVHNEQFFGPGTRLTVL.